This T cell receptor (beta chain) was profiled in a study of blood T cells in healthy people across ages. Samples had at least 7 million PBMCs isolated from them. Total RNA extraction produced at least 5.5 micrograms (per sample) for the study. Sample-barcoded 5' priming and a J-beta primer mix drove a second PCR of about 6 to 12 cycles. A minimum of 2.5 million CDR3-containing paired-end reads was obtained for each sample. TCRdb reanalysed the 5' RACE reads using MiXCR and keeps one entry per CDR3 protein. The sample comprises around 620,000 distinct CDR3 sequences, 25% to 30% of which are singletons, and less than 20% rests with the top ten. Broader study findings: Naive CD4+ cells and diversity were both higher in long-lived donors than in aged donors.

This clonotype was counted a few times. Its antigen is still unknown. The germline gene is not matched at one end of the junction; a read error may be the cause. Germline V gene sequence: CDR1 DFQATT, CDR2 SNEGSKA (reference sequence). The CDR3 is 16 residues long. Sequencing input: blood. The chain combines TRBV20-1 with TRBJ1-6; weak D call: TRBD1 (5 bases). The clonotype was recovered from a woman in her 70s in good health. In DNA, the CDR3 is TGCAGTGCTAGCCCCGGGGCGGGCTCCTATGATTCACCCCTCCACTTT. Translated, it gives CSASPGAGSYDSPLHF.